This TCR beta chain was recorded in a study of CD8+CD57+ T cells in acquired aplastic anemia. V lost 1 base and J 3 bases, leaving 7 bases between the germline ends. This CDR3 comprises 13 residues. CDR1 and CDR2 (germline): SGHDT, YYEEEE. Genomic DNA was employed as the template in profiling TCR beta VDJ and CDR3. Each CDR3 protein is one row after TCRdb ran MiXCR on the reads. The table lists fewer than 200,000 distinct CDR3 sequences, just under 65% of them singletons, with 45% to 55% in the top ten. This receptor was taken from a human donor in good health. Sequenced input: sorted CD4+, CD8+, or CD8+CD57+ T cells (not recorded which) from PBMCs. The chain recombines TRBV5-6 with TRBJ1-1; unclear D gene. In DNA form, the CDR3 reads TGTGCCAGCAGCTTGCAAACCTACACTGAAGCTTTCTTT. This gives the protein CASSLQTYTEAFF.